The clone carrying this TCR beta chain was found many times. The antigen is unknown. TCR beta CDR3 regions were amplified from RNA transcripts. HTBI primers were employed in a first-round RT-PCR of the TCR CDR3. TCRdb re-analysed the multiplex PCR reads in MiXCR, keeping a single row per CDR3 protein. Of roughly 520,000 distinct CDR3 sequences detected, around 22% appear once; the ten largest clones hold 11%. The record originates from a study of T cells in Graves' hyperthyroidism and ophthalmopathy. Whole-study context: Peripheral blood draws took place at initial diagnosis, ahead of any treatment. Study results and caveats: In the blood, most expanded thyroid clonotypes above 0.001 appeared as well. The model's output predicted ophthalmopathy at a median of about 5.9 months prior to onset.

CDR3 length: 15 residues. V gave up 4 bases and J gave up 8 bases; unmatched junction bases: 9. Looked up from germline, CDR1 is MNHNS and CDR2 is SASEGT. Thyroid ultrasound and orbital computed tomography, with clinical symptoms and serum thyroxine and TRAb, informed diagnoses. The J gene is TRBJ2-4, the V gene TRBV6-1, with 9 bases that match TRBD1. The receptor was isolated from a woman aged 25-40 years with Graves' ophthalmopathy. Sequenced material: blood. CDR3 nucleotide sequence: TGTGCCAGCAGTGTAGTCCGGGACAGGGTGGACATTCAGTACTTC. This translates into CASSVVRDRVDIQYF.